The clone carrying this T cell receptor beta chain was picked up a small number of times. This sample was taken from a study of blood T cell repertoires in COVID-19. Only in-frame clones appear in the TCRdb table, and some are missing; sequencing was by immunoSEQ multiplex PCR. The table records about 250,000 clones, 70% to 75% of them present only once. The CDR3 covers 17 residues. Germline assignment: CDR1 SNHLY and CDR2 FYNNEI. Losses at the gene ends were 9 bases for V and 1 base for J; bases not matched to a gene: 15. The chain carries TRBV2 and TRBJ1-2; 9 bases match TRBD1. The clonotype was recovered from a woman older than 75 with acute or convalescent COVID-19. The sequencing input was peripheral blood. The CDR3 spells CASSPTGTGRLNYGYTF. The CDR3 DNA reads TGTGCCAGTTCCCCTACGGGGACAGGGAGACTTAACTATGGCTACACCTTC.